These 6 T cell receptor beta chains originate from one sample sequenced in a study of blood T cell repertoires in COVID-19. Clones were sequenced by immunoSEQ multiplex PCR, and TCRdb holds only the in-frame ones, with some missing. The table lists about 170,000 clones, under 85% of them singletons. Material for sequencing was peripheral blood. Source of these receptors: a man older than 75 with COVID-19, enrolled during active disease.

This clone was seen once. This chain links TRBV7-3 with TRBJ2-1; the D gene is possibly TRBD2 (5 bases). Germline V gives CDR1 SGHTA, CDR2 FQGTGA. CDR3 length equals 15 residues. Trimming pared 5 bases from V and 0 bases from J, leaving 11 bases between. CDR3 DNA: TGTGCCAGCAGCCGCGAAGGGAGCTCCTACAATGAGCAGTTCTTC. Translation: CASSREGSSYNEQFF.

Remarks on this clone: Additional DNA sequences in this sample encode the identical CDR3. The V call is TRBV28, the J call TRBJ1-5, with unresolved D. The V gene's germline CDR1 is MDHEN and CDR2 SYDVKM. The CDR3 extends over 12 amino acids. Trimming removed 3 bases from V and 7 bases from J, with 7 bases in between. Here the CDR3 DNA reads TGTGCCAGCAGTTTGGTGGGCCAGCCCCAGCATTTT. Translating gives CASSLVGQPQHF.

The V and J genes are TRBV6-5 and TRBJ1-5, with TRBD1 as a possible D gene (5 bases). The germline CDR1 and CDR2 sequences are MNHEY and SVGAGI. The CDR3 contains 15 residues. Trimming left V 6 bases short and J 0 bases short, with 12 bases between. This CDR3 is CASSNQGYSNQPQHF. The DNA of the CDR3 is TGTGCCAGCAGCAATCAGGGTTATAGCAATCAGCCCCAGCATTTT.

This clone has just a few counts. The rearrangement joins TRBV18 to TRBJ1-5, with 11 bases identical to TRBD1. The J segment lost 7 bases and the V segment lost 4 bases, leaving 6 bases of the junction unmatched. This CDR3 is built from 15 residues. Germline V lookup: CDR1 KGHSH, CDR2 LQKENI. CDR3: CASSLGQGAQQPQHF. The CDR3 DNA reads TGTGCCAGCTCACTCGGACAGGGGGCACAACAGCCCCAGCATTTT.

This clone was counted once. This chain links TRBV28 with TRBJ2-1; D is perhaps TRBD2 (6 bases). Germline V gives CDR1 MDHEN, CDR2 SYDVKM. V lost 6 bases and J 8 bases, leaving 14 bases between the germline ends. This CDR3 is 13 amino acids long. CDR3 residues: CASSRTMGYEQFF. The CDR3 nucleotides are TGTGCCAGCAGCCGGACTATGGGATATGAGCAGTTCTTC. Together with reference TRBV28 and TRBJ2-1, the CDR3 gives the full variable domain: DVKVTQSSRYLVKRTGEKVFLECVQDMDHENMFWYRQDPGLGLRLIYFSYDVKMKEKGDIPEGYSVSREKKERFSLILESASTNQTSMYLCASSRTMGYEQFFGPGTRLTVL.

The V call is TRBV5-4, the J call TRBJ1-2; TRBD1 might be the D (5 bases). Germline V gene lookup returns CDR1 SGHNT and CDR2 YYREEE (reference sequence). The CDR3 is made up of 16 amino acids. The germline V and J ends were trimmed by 3 bases and 3 bases, with 18 bases remaining between them. The CDR3 spells CASSSGGGATYYGYTF. The CDR3 nucleotides are TGTGCCAGCAGCTCGGGGGGAGGGGCGACCTACTATGGCTACACCTTC.